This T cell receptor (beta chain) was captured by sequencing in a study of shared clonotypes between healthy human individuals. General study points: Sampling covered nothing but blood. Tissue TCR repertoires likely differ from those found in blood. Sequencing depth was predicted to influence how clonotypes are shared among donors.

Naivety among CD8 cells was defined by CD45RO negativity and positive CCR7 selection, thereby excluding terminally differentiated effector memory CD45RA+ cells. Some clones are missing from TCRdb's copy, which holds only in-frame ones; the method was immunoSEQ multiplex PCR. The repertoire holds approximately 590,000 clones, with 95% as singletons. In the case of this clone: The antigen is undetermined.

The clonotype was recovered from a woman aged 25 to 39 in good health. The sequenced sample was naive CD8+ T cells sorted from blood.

CDR3 protein: CASSQGIGLAAYEQYF. CDR3 DNA sequence: TGCGCCAGCAGCCAAGGGATTGGACTAGCAGCCTACGAGCAGTACTTC. The chain recombines TRBV4-1 with TRBJ2-7; 8 bases map to TRBD2. The trim removed 1 base at V and 2 bases at J, leaving 7 bases unmatched. This CDR3 region has 16 residues. CDR1 MGHRA and CDR2 YSYEKL come from the germline V gene.